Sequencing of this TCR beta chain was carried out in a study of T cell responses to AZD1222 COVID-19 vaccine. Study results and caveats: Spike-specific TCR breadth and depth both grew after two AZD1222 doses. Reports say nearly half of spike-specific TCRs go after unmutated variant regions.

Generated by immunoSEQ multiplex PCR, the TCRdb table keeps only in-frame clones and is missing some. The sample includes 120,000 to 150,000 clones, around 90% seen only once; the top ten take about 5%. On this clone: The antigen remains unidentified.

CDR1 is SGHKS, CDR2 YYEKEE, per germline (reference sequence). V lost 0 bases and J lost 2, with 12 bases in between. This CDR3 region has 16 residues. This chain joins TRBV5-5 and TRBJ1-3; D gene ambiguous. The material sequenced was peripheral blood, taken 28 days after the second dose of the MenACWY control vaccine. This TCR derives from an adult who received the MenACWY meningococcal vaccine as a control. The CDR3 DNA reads TGTGCCAGCAGCTTGGATTGGCAGCGGGCTGGAAACACCATATATTTT. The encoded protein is CASSLDWQRAGNTIYF. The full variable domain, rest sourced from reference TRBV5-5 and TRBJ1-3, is DAGVTQSPTHLIKTRGQQVTLRCSPISGHKSVSWYQQVLGQGPQFIFQYYEKEERGRGNFPDRFSARQFPNYSSELNVNALLLGDSALYLCASSLDWQRAGNTIYFGEGSWLTVV.